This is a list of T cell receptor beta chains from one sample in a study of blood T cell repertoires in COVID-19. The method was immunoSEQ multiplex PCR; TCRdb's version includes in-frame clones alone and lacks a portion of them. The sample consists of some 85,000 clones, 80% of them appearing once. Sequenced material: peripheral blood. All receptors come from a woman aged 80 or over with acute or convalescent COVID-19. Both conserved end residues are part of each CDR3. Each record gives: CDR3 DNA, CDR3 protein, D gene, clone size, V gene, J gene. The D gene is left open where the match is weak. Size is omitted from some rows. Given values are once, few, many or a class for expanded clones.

cdr3_nt: TGTGCCAGCAGTTACCAGGGAACGATGAACACTGAAGCTTTCTTT
cdr3_aa: CASSYQGTMNTEAFF
d_call: .
clone_size: .
v_call: TRBV6-5
j_call: TRBJ1-1

cdr3_nt: TGCAGCGTTGGGTCAACTACCCACTATGGCTACACCTTC
cdr3_aa: CSVGSTTHYGYTF
d_call: .
clone_size: once
v_call: TRBV29-1
j_call: TRBJ1-2

cdr3_nt: TGTGCCAGCAGTTCCGGTGAGAATCAGCCCCAGCATTTT
cdr3_aa: CASSSGENQPQHF
d_call: .
clone_size: .
v_call: TRBV2
j_call: TRBJ1-5

cdr3_nt: TGTGCCAGCAGCCAAGCTCGGGGATCCTACGAGCAGTACTTC
cdr3_aa: CASSQARGSYEQYF
d_call: .
clone_size: .
v_call: TRBV3-1/TRBV3-2
j_call: TRBJ2-7

cdr3_nt: TGTGCCAGCAGTTATGTCGACAGGGCGAACACTGAAGCTTTCTTT
cdr3_aa: CASSYVDRANTEAFF
d_call: TRBD1
clone_size: few
v_call: TRBV5-4
j_call: TRBJ1-1

cdr3_nt: TGTGCCAGCAGCTTATTAACAGGGGGCGGCACCGGGGAGCTGTTTTTT
cdr3_aa: CASSLLTGGGTGELFF
d_call: TRBD1
clone_size: .
v_call: TRBV11-2
j_call: TRBJ2-2

cdr3_nt: TGTGCCAGCAGTATTGCCCCTCTAGTTCCCTACGAGCAGTACTTC
cdr3_aa: CASSIAPLVPYEQYF
d_call: .
clone_size: .
v_call: TRBV6-5
j_call: TRBJ2-7

cdr3_nt: TGTGCTAGTGGTTTGGTGGCTTACCGTATTGGTGAGCAGTTCTTC
cdr3_aa: CASGLVAYRIGEQFF
d_call: .
clone_size: few
v_call: TRBV12-5
j_call: TRBJ2-1

cdr3_nt: TGTGCCAGCAGTCGGAACGGGGGGGGAGATACGCAGTATTTT
cdr3_aa: CASSRNGGGDTQYF
d_call: TRBD2
clone_size: .
v_call: TRBV6-4
j_call: TRBJ2-3

cdr3_nt: TGTGCCAGTAGTTCCCAGGGGGCTAGCTCTGGGGCCAACGTCCTGACTTTC
cdr3_aa: CASSSQGASSGANVLTF
d_call: TRBD1
clone_size: .
v_call: TRBV19
j_call: TRBJ2-6

cdr3_nt: TGTGCCAGCAGTGATGAGCGGGGGGGTGCAGATACGCAGTATTTT
cdr3_aa: CASSDERGGADTQYF
d_call: TRBD2
clone_size: .
v_call: TRBV2
j_call: TRBJ2-3